These 18 T cell receptor beta chains originate from one sample sequenced in a study of control samples from healthy donors and cancer patients. Profiling relied on immunoSEQ multiplex PCR, and the TCRdb table lists in-frame clones only, not all of them. The sample carries some 410,000 clones, approximately 92% recorded once. Material: PBMCs. The receptors derive from a man in his forties or fifties with head and neck cancer.

The genes are TRBV27 and TRBJ1-5; possible D gene TRBD1, 5 bases. Trimming stripped 7 bases from V and 1 base from J, with 17 bases between. The germline CDR1 and CDR2 sequences are MNHEY and SMNVEV (reference sequence). The CDR3 covers 16 residues. This CDR3 is CASKLGGERSNQPQHF. The DNA for the CDR3 is TGTGCCAGCAAACTGGGGGGTGAGAGGAGCAATCAGCCCCAGCATTTT.

As concerns this clone: This same CDR3 is encoded by further DNA sequences in the sample. The V gene is TRBV2, the J gene TRBJ2-2; a weak D match, TRBD2 (7 bases). CDR3 length equals 15 residues. V was clipped by 4 bases and J by 9 bases, with 18 bases between them. CDR1 SNHLY and CDR2 FYNNEI come from the germline V gene. The CDR3 reads CASSGGRGRQRELFF. DNA of the CDR3: TGTGCCAGCAGTGGGGGGCGGGGGAGACAGAGGGAGCTGTTTTTT.

The table lists this clone with a count of one. This chain connects TRBV11-3 to TRBJ2-3; weak D call: TRBD1 (6 bases). The CDR3 contains 13 residues. V shed 5 bases and J shed 5 bases, with 11 bases lying between them. CDR1 and CDR2 from the germline V gene are SGHNT and YENEEA. The CDR3: CASSADSLDTQYF. The CDR3 DNA sequence: TGTGCCAGCAGCGCGGACAGTTTAGATACGCAGTATTTT.

The chain joins TRBV2 to TRBJ1-5; the match to TRBD1 covers 9 bases. Germline V gene lookup returns CDR1 SNHLY and CDR2 FYNNEI. CDR3 length equals 14 residues. V lost 6 bases, J lost 6 bases, and 6 bases stayed unmatched. CDR3 nucleotide sequence: TGTGCCAGCAGGGGGACAGGGCAGGGTCAGCCCCAGCATTTT. It encodes CASRGTGQGQPQHF.

The chain employs TRBV4-3 and TRBJ1-1; D call uncertain. V lost 4 bases to trimming and J lost 2 bases, with 17 bases between them. This CDR3 contains 16 residues. Germline V gene data show CDR1 as LGHNA and CDR2 as YSLEER. In DNA form, the CDR3 reads TGCGCCAGCAGCCTTGGAACCAACTCTTTTAACACTGAAGCTTTCTTT. The encoded protein is CASSLGTNSFNTEAFF.

The genes are TRBV3-1 (or the pseudogene TRBV3-2) and TRBJ2-3, with unresolved D. V was shortened by 6 bases and J by 0 bases, with 1 base between the two germline ends. Per the germline V gene, CDR1 is LGHDT and CDR2 is YNNKEL (reference sequence). The CDR3 has 11 amino acids. The CDR3 loop is CASRSTDTQYF. The CDR3 DNA follows: TGTGCCAGCAGAAGCACAGATACGCAGTATTTT.

This rearrangement joins TRBV7-3 to TRBJ2-2; no definite D call. The V end lost 8 bases, the J end lost 3 bases, and 13 bases lay between the germline ends. Germline assignment: CDR1 SGHTA and CDR2 FQGTGA. The CDR3 covers 14 residues. CDR3 nucleotides: TGTGCCAGCGGGGTGTCCCTCGACACCGGGGAGCTGTTTTTT. This gives the protein CASGVSLDTGELFF.

The chain employs TRBV5-1 and TRBJ2-3; 8 bases fit TRBD2. The germline gives CDR1 SGHRS, CDR2 YFSETQ. The CDR3 is 16 amino acids. The V and J ends lost 1 base and 1 base, in that order; junction bases with no gene match: 5. This CDR3 is CASSLPSGLGTDTQYF. As DNA, the CDR3 is TGCGCCAGCAGCTTGCCTAGCGGGCTGGGCACAGATACGCAGTATTTT.

V gene TRBV30 combines with J gene TRBJ1-5, with D perhaps TRBD1 (6 bases). This CDR3 is 12 amino acids long. Germline V lookup: CDR1 GTSNPN, CDR2 SVGIG (reference sequence). V shed 5 bases and J shed 4 bases, with 9 bases lying between them. DNA of the CDR3: TGTGCCTGGGGGGGCATTAATCAGCCCCAGCATTTT. Protein: CAWGGINQPQHF. Using reference TRBV30 and TRBJ1-5 for the parts outside the CDR3, the full variable domain is SQTIHQWPATLVQPVGSPLSLECTVEGTSNPNLYWYRQAAGRGLQLLFYSVGIGQISSEVPQNLSASRPQDRQFILSSKKLLLSDSGFYLCAWGGINQPQHFGDGTRLSIL.

The table lists this clone with a few counts. The chain is built from TRBV12-3 or TRBV12-4 and TRBJ1-5, with a possible D match to TRBD1 (6 bases). The CDR3 has 13 residues. V lost 4 bases, J lost 3 bases, and 7 bases lay in between. Here the CDR3 DNA reads TGTGCCAGCAGTTGGGACAACAATCAGCCCCAGCATTTT. This sequence encodes CASSWDNNQPQHF.

The chain joins TRBV14 to TRBJ1-3; no clear D. V was cut by 3 bases and J by 0 bases, with 6 bases left in between. The CDR3 has 14 amino acids. Germline V CDR1 and CDR2: SGHDN, FVKESK. CDR3 DNA sequence: TGTGCCAGCAGCCAGGTCCGCTCTGGAAACACCATATATTTT. This translates into CASSQVRSGNTIYF.

The chain has TRBV30 and TRBJ1-5; D not resolved. Trimming took 2 bases from V and 1 from J, leaving 6 bases between them. CDR3 size: 13 residues. The germline CDR1 and CDR2 sequences are GTSNPN and SVGIG (reference sequence). The CDR3 DNA reads as TGTGCCTGGAGTCCCAGAAGCAATCAGCCCCAGCATTTT. This sequence encodes CAWSPRSNQPQHF. Based on the CDR3 plus reference TRBV30 and TRBJ1-5, the full variable domain is SQTIHQWPATLVQPVGSPLSLECTVEGTSNPNLYWYRQAAGRGLQLLFYSVGIGQISSEVPQNLSASRPQDRQFILSSKKLLLSDSGFYLCAWSPRSNQPQHFGDGTRLSIL.

In this sample, this clone turned up a few times. The rearrangement joins TRBV4-1 to TRBJ1-3, with D possibly TRBD1 on 6 matching bases. Germline V CDR1 and CDR2: MGHRA, YSYEKL. V gave up 0 bases and J gave up 3 bases, with 12 bases separating them. This CDR3 contains 16 residues. CDR3 residues: CASSQEFRGLGNTIYF. The CDR3 DNA reads as TGCGCCAGCAGCCAAGAGTTTCGGGGGCTTGGAAACACCATATATTTT.

This clone was picked up a small number of times. This CDR3 is also generated by other DNA sequences in the sample. The chain couples TRBV28 to TRBJ2-7; no definite D call. CDR3 length equals 12 residues. The V and J ends lost 3 bases and 4 bases respectively, with 7 bases between them. The germline gives CDR1 MDHEN, CDR2 SYDVKM. In DNA, the CDR3 is TGTGCCAGCAGTTTCTCGGAATACGAGCAGTACTTC. It encodes CASSFSEYEQYF.

The chain couples TRBV7-2 to TRBJ1-5; D gene ambiguous. Trimming cost V 1 base and J 5 bases, with 12 bases left between them. The CDR3 is 15 amino acids. The germline CDR1 and CDR2 sequences are SGHTA and FQGNSA. In DNA, the CDR3 is TGTGCCAGCAGCTTAGGGACTGTCTCGTATCAGCCCCAGCATTTT. Residues: CASSLGTVSYQPQHF.

V is TRBV27 and J is TRBJ2-7; 13 nucleotides agree with TRBD2. The CDR3 is made up of 20 amino acids. Trimming removed 5 bases from V and 0 bases from J; junction bases left unmatched: 16. CDR1 and CDR2 from the germline V gene are MNHEY and SMNVEV (reference sequence). CDR3 residues: CASSLNVRTSGSKSSYEQYF. CDR3 in DNA: TGTGCCAGCAGTCTAAATGTAAGGACTAGCGGGAGTAAGAGCTCCTACGAGCAGTACTTC.

The V gene is TRBV7-2, the J gene TRBJ2-7; 9 nucleotides line up with TRBD1. V shed 5 bases and J 2 bases; nucleotides not matched to a gene: 7. Looked up from germline, CDR1 is SGHTA and CDR2 is FQGNSA. This CDR3 has 15 residues. The CDR3 here is CASSPIGTGTYEQYF. Here the CDR3 DNA reads TGTGCCAGCAGCCCAATAGGGACAGGGACCTACGAGCAGTACTTC.

The chain has TRBV5-1 and TRBJ1-1; unclear D gene. The CDR3 runs to 14 residues. Trimming left V 0 bases short and J 1 base short, with 7 bases between. Germline-derived CDR1 and CDR2 are SGHRS and YFSETQ. The CDR3 DNA follows: TGCGCCAGCAGCTTGGCTGTGCAGAACACTGAAGCTTTCTTT. It is translated as CASSLAVQNTEAFF.